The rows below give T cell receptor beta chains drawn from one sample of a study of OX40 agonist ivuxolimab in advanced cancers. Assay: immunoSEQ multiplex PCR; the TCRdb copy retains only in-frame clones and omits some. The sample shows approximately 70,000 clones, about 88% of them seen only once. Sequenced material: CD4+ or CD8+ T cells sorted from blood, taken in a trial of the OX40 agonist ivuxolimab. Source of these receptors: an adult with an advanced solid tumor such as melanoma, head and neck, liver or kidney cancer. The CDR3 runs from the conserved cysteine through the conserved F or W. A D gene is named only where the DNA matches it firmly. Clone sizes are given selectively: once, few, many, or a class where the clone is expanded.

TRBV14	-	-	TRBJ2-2	TGTGCCAGCAGCCCCTTCGAGACCGGGGAGCTGTTTTTT	CASSPFETGELFF
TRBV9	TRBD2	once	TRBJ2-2	TGTGCCAGCAGCGTTACTAGCGGGGCGAACACCGGGGAGCTGTTTTTT	CASSVTSGANTGELFF
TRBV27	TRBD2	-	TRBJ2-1	TGTGCCAGCAATGACGGGAGGCCCTACAATGAGCAGTTCTTC	CASNDGRPYNEQFF
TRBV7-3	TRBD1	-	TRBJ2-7	TGTGCCAGCAGCCCCGGACAGGGCCGATACGAGCAGTACTTC	CASSPGQGRYEQYF
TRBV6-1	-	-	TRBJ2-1	TGTGCCAGCCTTTCTCACACCAGGGAGTACAATGAGCAGTTCTTC	CASLSHTREYNEQFF
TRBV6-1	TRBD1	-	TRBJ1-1	TGTGCCAGCAGGAGGGGACAGACAGGAAACACTGAAGCTTTCTTT	CASRRGQTGNTEAFF
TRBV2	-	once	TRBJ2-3	TGTGCCAGCAGTGAAGTTCCAGCTCCCACAGATACGCAGTATTTT	CASSEVPAPTDTQYF
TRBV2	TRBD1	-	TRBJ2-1	TGTGCCAGCAGCCAGGAACAGGGGGCGAACAATGAGCAGTTCTTC	CASSQEQGANNEQFF
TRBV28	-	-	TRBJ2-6	TGTGCCAGCAGTCTCCCTTGGGCCAACGTCCTGACTTTC	CASSLPWANVLTF
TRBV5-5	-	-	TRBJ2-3	TGTGCCAGCAGCCCCCCCACAGATACGCAGTATTTT	CASSPPTDTQYF
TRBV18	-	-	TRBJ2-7	TGTGCCAGCTCACCAAGGACAGGGGAGCGGGAGTGGTCCCTGTACGAGCAGTACTTC	CASSPRTGEREWSLYEQYF
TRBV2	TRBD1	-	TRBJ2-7	TGTGCCAGCGGGGACAGCTTCTACGAGCAGTACTTC	CASGDSFYEQYF
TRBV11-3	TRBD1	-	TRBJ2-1	TGTGCCAGCAGCTTAGTGGGACAGGGTATAGATGAGCAGTTCTTC	CASSLVGQGIDEQFF
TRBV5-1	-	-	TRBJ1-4	TGCGCCACCGACGGAGACAATGAAAAACTGTTTTTT	CATDGDNEKLFF
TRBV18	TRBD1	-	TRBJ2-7	TGTGCCAGCTCACCAGGAGACAGGGGGGCTTACGAGCAGTACTTC	CASSPGDRGAYEQYF
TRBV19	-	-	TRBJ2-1	TGTGCCAGTAGTGAGACCGGCGCCTTTGAGCAGTTCTTC	CASSETGAFEQFF
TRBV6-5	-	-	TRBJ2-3	TGTGCCAGCAGTTACTCCCCGGTCGCCACAGATACGCAGTATTTT	CASSYSPVATDTQYF
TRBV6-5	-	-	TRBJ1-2	TGTGCCAGCAGTCCCGCGAGACGGTCGGAGGGCTACACCTTC	CASSPARRSEGYTF
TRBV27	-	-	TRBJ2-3	TGTGCCAGCAGCCCGGTATTAGGGGGAGGACTACCGAGCACAGATACGCAGTATTTT	CASSPVLGGGLPSTDTQYF
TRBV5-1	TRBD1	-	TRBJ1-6	TGCGCCAGCAGCTTGGGGACAGGGTCTTCACCCCTCCACTTT	CASSLGTGSSPLHF
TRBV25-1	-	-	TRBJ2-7	TGTGCCAGCAGTGTCTGGGACGTAGGGAGCTCCTACGAGCAGTACTTC	CASSVWDVGSSYEQYF
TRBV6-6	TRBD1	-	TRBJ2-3	TGTGCCAGCAGTACAGGACAGGGGCAGTATTTT	CASSTGQGQYF
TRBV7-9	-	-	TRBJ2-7	TGTGCCAGCAGCTCTAAAGGACCCTACGAGCAGTACTTC	CASSSKGPYEQYF
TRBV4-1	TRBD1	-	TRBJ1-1	TGCGCCAGCAGCCAAGAGGGGACAGGGGCGGGGGAAGCTTTCTTT	CASSQEGTGAGEAFF
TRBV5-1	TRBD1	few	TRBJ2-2	TGCGCCAGCAGCTCGGGACAGGGGGCTAGTTCCGGGGAGCTGTTTTTT	CASSSGQGASSGELFF
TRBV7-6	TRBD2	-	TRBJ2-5	TGTGCCAGCAGCTTACTAGCGGGAGGGAAAGAGACCCAGTACTTC	CASSLLAGGKETQYF
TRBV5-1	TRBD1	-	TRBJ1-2	TGCGCCAGCAGCGGGGAAATCTCCAGGGGGCGAGACTATGGCTACACCTTC	CASSGEISRGRDYGYTF
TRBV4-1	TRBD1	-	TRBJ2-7	TGCGCCAGCAGCCCGGGACAGGGGGCTTCGCTGTCCTACGAGCAGTACTTC	CASSPGQGASLSYEQYF
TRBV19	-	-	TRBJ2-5	TGTGCCAGTAGTCGCCAAGAGACCCAGTACTTC	CASSRQETQYF
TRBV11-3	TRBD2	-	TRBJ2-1	TGTGCCAGCAGCCCCCCCGGGACTAGCGGGAGGCCATCCTACAATGAGCAGTTCTTC	CASSPPGTSGRPSYNEQFF
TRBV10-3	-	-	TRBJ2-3	TGTGCCATCAGTCTCGCACCCGGGTCAGATACGCAGTATTTT	CAISLAPGSDTQYF
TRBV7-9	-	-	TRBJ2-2	TGTGCCAGCAGCTTTCAGCAAGCGAACACCGGGGAGCTGTTTTTT	CASSFQQANTGELFF
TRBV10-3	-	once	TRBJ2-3	TGTGCCACCAGACCTCCAAAGACTAGCACAGATACGCAGTATTTT	CATRPPKTSTDTQYF
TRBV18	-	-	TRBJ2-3	TGTGCCAGCTCACCACCTCCCCGGGATACGCAGTATTTT	CASSPPPRDTQYF
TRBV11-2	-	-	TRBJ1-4	TGTGCCAGCAGCCAACCGGGACTCGAGGAAAAACTGTTTTTT	CASSQPGLEEKLFF
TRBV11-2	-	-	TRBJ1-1	TGTGCCAGCAGCTTAGTATTGGATTCGGCTTTCTTT	CASSLVLDSAFF
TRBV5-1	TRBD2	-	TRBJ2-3	TGCGCCAGCGGCCTGGGCGGGAGGGGTCAAGATACGCAGTATTTT	CASGLGGRGQDTQYF
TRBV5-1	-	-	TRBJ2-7	TGCGCCAGCACCCGGGACGGTTTCTACGAGCAGTACTTC	CASTRDGFYEQYF
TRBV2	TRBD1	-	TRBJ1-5	TGTGCCAGCAGTCCCCGGGACAGGGCTCGGGATCAGCCCCAGCATTTT	CASSPRDRARDQPQHF
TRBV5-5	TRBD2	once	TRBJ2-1	TGTGCCAGCAGCTTTGGACTAGCGGAAGACAATGAGCAGTTCTTC	CASSFGLAEDNEQFF
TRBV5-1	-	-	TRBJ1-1	TGCGCCAGCAGCTTGGCCGGGGCGGCAATGAACACTGAAGCTTTCTTT	CASSLAGAAMNTEAFF
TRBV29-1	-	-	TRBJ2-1	TGCAGCGTTGAAAGGAGGTCGGCGGGCGGGGTAAATGAGCAGTTCTTC	CSVERRSAGGVNEQFF
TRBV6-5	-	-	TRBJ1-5	TGTGCCAGCAGTTACACCGGGGGAGACAATCAGCCCCAGCATTTT	CASSYTGGDNQPQHF
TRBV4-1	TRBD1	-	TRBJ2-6	TGCGCCAGCAGCCTTAGGACAGGGGATAACTCTGGGGCCAACGTCCTGACTTTC	CASSLRTGDNSGANVLTF
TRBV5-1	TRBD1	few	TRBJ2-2	TGCGCCAGCAGCCCCGGACAGGGGCAAATCGGGGAGCTGTTTTTT	CASSPGQGQIGELFF
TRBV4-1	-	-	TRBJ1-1	TGCGCCAGCAGCCAAGAATCCAGGGGACGACCCAACAGTGAAGCTTTCTTT	CASSQESRGRPNSEAFF
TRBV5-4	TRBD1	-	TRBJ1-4	TGTGCCAGCAGACCGGACAGGGCGAATGAAAAACTGTTTTTT	CASRPDRANEKLFF
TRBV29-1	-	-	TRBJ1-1	TGCAGCGTTGGAGGACAATTCACTGAAGCTTTCTTT	CSVGGQFTEAFF
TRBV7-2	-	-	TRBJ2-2	TGTGCCAGCAGCGCTGCAACTACGAACACCGGGGAGCTGTTTTTT	CASSAATTNTGELFF
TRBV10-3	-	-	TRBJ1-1	TGTGCCATCAGTGAGTCAGGGGGTTCGAACACTGAAGCTTTCTTT	CAISESGGSNTEAFF
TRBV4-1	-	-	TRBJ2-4	TGCGCCAGCAGCCAAGATAAGAGACAGACCAAAAACATTCAGTACTTC	CASSQDKRQTKNIQYF
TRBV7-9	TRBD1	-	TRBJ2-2	TGTGCCAGCAGCTTCTCCGGGACAGGGTCTCACGGGGAGCTGTTTTTT	CASSFSGTGSHGELFF